This T cell receptor beta chain stems from a study of cytomegalovirus exposure and HLA in healthy donors. Study-wide results and caveats: The CMV antigen specificity of a few CMV-associated chains was confirmed through in vitro analysis.

The germline V gene has CDR1 MGHRA and CDR2 YSYEKL. Between the trimmed V and J ends, which lost 5 bases and 10 bases, there was a span of 21 bases. The CDR3 spans 15 residues. Comment on this clone: Antigen: not known.

Using immunoSEQ multiplex PCR, the repertoire was profiled, and TCRdb retains in-frame clones only, with some absent. The table includes tens of thousands of clones, 80% to 90% detected once. The TCR comes from a young woman in good health and CMV-seronegative. The chain recombines TRBV4-1 with TRBJ1-5; D is undetermined. What was sequenced was PBMCs. CDR3 in DNA: TGCGCCAGCAGCTCAAACTCCATGGTAATTGAACCCCAGCATTTT. Translation: CASSSNSMVIEPQHF.